This TCR beta chain was profiled in a study of blood T cell repertoires in COVID-19. Study context: PBMCs, B-cell-depleted T cells, or T cells were the source of the cDNA or gDNA that made up the material.

This clone was detected only a few times. Libraries were prepared by immunoSEQ multiplex PCR; TCRdb keeps only in-frame clonotypes and omits some of them. This table holds around 400,000 clones, about 90% found once. What was sequenced was peripheral blood. The source of this sequence is a man aged 35-49 years with acute or convalescent COVID-19.

The chain's CDR3 is CASSQTAGQGNNSPLHF. DNA for the CDR3: TGTGCCAGCAGCCAAACCGCGGGACAGGGAAACAATTCACCCCTCCACTTT. The chain has TRBV3-1 (or the pseudogene TRBV3-2) and TRBJ1-6; 9 bases are shared with TRBD1. Germline assignment: CDR1 LGHDT and CDR2 YNNKEL (reference sequence). Germline trimming cut 2 bases from V and 7 bases from J; bases unmatched to any gene: 9. CDR3 length: 17 amino acids.